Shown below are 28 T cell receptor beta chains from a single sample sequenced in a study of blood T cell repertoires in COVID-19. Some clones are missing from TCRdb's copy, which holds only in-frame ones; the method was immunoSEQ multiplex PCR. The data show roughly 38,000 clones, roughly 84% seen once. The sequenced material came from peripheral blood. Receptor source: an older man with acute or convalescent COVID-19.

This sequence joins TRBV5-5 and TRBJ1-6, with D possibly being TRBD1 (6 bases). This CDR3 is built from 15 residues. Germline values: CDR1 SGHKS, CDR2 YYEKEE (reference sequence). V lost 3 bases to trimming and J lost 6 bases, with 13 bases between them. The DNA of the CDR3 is TGTGCCAGCAGCTCGAGGACAGCCAGTAATTCACCCCTCCACTTT. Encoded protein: CASSSRTASNSPLHF.

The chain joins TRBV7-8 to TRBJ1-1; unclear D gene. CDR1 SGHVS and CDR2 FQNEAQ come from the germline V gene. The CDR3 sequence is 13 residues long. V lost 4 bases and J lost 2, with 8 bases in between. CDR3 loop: CASSSAENTEAFF. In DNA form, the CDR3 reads TGTGCCAGCAGCTCCGCAGAAAACACTGAAGCTTTCTTT.

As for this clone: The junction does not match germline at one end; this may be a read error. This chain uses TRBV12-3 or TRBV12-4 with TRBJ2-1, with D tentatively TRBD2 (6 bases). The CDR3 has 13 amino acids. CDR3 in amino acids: CASSLGRDYEQFF. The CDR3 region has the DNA TGTGCCAGCAGCTTAGGACGGGACTATGAGCAGTTCTTC.

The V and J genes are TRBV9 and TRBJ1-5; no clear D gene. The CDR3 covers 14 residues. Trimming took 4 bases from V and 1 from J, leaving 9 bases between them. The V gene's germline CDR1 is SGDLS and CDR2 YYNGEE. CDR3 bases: TGTGCCAGCAGCCCGGGTGTGAGCAATCAGCCCCAGCATTTT. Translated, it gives CASSPGVSNQPQHF.

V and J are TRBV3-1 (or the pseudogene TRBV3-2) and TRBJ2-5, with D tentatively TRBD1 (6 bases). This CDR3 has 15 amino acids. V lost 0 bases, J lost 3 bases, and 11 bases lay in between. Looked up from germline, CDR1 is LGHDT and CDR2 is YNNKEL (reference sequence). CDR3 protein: CASSQDARGEETQYF. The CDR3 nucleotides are TGTGCCAGCAGCCAAGACGCCAGGGGTGAAGAGACCCAGTACTTC.

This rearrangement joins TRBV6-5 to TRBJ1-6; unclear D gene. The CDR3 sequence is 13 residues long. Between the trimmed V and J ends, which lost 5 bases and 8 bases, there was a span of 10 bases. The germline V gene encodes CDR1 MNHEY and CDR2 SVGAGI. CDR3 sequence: CASSNEQHSPLHF. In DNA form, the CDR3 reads TGTGCCAGCAGTAATGAACAGCATTCACCCCTCCACTTT.

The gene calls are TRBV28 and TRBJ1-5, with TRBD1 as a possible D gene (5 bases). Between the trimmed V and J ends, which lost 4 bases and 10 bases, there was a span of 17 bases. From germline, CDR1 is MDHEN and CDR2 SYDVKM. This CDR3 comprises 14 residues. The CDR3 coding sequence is TGTGCCAGCAGTTCCCGGGGCGGGGTTGGACCCCAGCATTTT. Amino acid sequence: CASSSRGGVGPQHF.

The chain's CDR3 is CASSFRTGFGTEAFF. The CDR3 bases are TGTGCCAGCAGCTTCAGAACAGGGTTCGGCACTGAAGCTTTCTTT. The chain recombines TRBV11-1 with TRBJ1-1, with a possible D match to TRBD1 (6 bases). Trimming removed 3 bases at V and 4 bases at J, with 15 bases between. CDR1 and CDR2 (germline): SGHAT, FQDESV (reference sequence). The CDR3 has 15 amino acids.

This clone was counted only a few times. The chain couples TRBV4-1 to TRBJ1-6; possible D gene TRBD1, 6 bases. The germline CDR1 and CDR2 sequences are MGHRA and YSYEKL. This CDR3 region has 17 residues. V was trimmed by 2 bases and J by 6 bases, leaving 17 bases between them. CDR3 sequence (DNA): TGCGCCAGCAGCCAAAGGCTCGGGGGGCGGTCTAATTCACCCCTCCACTTT. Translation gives CASSQRLGGRSNSPLHF.

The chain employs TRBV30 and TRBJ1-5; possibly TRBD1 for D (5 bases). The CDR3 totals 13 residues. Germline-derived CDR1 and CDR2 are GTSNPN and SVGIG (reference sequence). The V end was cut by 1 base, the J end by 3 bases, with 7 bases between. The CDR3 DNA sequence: TGTGCCTGGAGTGGGGGCACCAATCAGCCCCAGCATTTT. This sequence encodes CAWSGGTNQPQHF. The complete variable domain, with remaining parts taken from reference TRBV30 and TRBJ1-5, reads SQTIHQWPATLVQPVGSPLSLECTVEGTSNPNLYWYRQAAGRGLQLLFYSVGIGQISSEVPQNLSASRPQDRQFILSSKKLLLSDSGFYLCAWSGGTNQPQHFGDGTRLSIL.

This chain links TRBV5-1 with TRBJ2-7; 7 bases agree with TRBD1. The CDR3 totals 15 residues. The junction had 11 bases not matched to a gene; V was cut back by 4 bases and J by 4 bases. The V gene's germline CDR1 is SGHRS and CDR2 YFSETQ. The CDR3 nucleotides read TGCGCCAGCAGCGCGAGACAGGGCGAGGGGTACGAGCAGTACTTC. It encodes CASSARQGEGYEQYF.

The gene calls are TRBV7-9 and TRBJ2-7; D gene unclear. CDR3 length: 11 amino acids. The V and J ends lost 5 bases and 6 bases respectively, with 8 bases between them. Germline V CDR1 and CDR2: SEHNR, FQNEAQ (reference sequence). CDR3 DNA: TGTGCCAGCAGCCCCGTACTCGAGCAGTACTTC. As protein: CASSPVLEQYF.

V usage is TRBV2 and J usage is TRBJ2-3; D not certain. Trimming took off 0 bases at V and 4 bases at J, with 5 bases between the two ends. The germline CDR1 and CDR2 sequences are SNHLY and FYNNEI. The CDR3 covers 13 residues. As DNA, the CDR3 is TGTGCCAGCAGTGAAGCGTCTCCAGATACGCAGTATTTT. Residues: CASSEASPDTQYF.

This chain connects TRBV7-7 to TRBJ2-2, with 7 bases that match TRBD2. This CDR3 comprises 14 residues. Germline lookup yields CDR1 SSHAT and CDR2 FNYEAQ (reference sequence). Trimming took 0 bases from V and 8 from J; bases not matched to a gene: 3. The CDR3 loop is CASSLAAGSGELFF. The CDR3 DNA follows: TGTGCCAGCAGCTTAGCAGCGGGGTCAGGGGAGCTGTTTTTT. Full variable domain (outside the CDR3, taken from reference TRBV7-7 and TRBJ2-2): GAGVSQSPRYKVTKRGQDVTLRCDPISSHATLYWYQQALGQGPEFLTYFNYEAQPDKSGLPSDRFSAERPEGSISTLTIQRTEQRDSAMYRCASSLAAGSGELFFGEGSRLTVL.

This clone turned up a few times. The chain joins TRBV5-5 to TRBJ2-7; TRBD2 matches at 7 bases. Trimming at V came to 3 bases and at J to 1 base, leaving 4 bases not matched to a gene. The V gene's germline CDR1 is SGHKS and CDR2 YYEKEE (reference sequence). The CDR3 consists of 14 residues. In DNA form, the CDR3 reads TGTGCCAGCAGCTCCCTGGGGGGGTCCTACGAGCAGTACTTC. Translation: CASSSLGGSYEQYF.

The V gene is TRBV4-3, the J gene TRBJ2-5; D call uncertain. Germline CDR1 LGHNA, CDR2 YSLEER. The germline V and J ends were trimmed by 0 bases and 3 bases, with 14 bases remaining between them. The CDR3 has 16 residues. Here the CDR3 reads CASSQDIVSVEETQYF. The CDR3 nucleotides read TGCGCCAGCAGCCAAGATATAGTAAGTGTGGAAGAGACCCAGTACTTC.

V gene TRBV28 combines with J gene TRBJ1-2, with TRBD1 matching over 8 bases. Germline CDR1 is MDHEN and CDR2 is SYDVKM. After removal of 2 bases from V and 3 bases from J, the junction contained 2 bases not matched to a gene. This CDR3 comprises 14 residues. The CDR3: CASSLAGGYYGYTF. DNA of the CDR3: TGTGCCAGCAGTTTAGCAGGGGGCTACTATGGCTACACCTTC.

The DNA for the CDR3 is TGTGCCAGCCACCTCAGCGAGGGTCTGAACACTGAAGCTTTCTTT. Amino acid sequence: CASHLSEGLNTEAFF. V usage is TRBV19 and J usage is TRBJ1-1; D gene ambiguous. Trimming removed 9 bases at V and 0 bases at J, with 17 bases between. The CDR3 is 15 amino acids. Germline V gene data show CDR1 as LNHDA and CDR2 as SQIVND (reference sequence). The variable domain in full, completed from reference TRBV19 and TRBJ1-1, reads DGGITQSPKYLFRKEGQNVTLSCEQNLNHDAMYWYRQDPGQGLRLIYYSQIVNDFQKGDIAEGYSVSREKKESFPLTVTSAQKNPTAFYLCASHLSEGLNTEAFFGQGTRLTVV.

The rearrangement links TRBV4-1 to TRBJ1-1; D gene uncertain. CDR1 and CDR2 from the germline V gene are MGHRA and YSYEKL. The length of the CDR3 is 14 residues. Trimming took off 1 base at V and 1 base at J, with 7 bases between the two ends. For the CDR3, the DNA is TGCGCCAGCAGCCAAGGGATAGCGAACACTGAAGCTTTCTTT. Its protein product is CASSQGIANTEAFF.

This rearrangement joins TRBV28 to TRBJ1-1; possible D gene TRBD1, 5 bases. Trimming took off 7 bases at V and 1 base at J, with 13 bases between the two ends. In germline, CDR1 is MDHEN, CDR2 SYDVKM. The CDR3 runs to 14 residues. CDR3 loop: CASTAGWKNTEAFF. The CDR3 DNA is TGTGCCAGCACCGCAGGGTGGAAGAACACTGAAGCTTTCTTT.

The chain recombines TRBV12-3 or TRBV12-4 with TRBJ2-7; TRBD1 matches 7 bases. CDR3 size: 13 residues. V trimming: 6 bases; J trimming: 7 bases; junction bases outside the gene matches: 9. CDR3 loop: CASRTIQGKEQYF. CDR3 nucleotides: TGTGCCAGCAGGACAATACAGGGGAAGGAGCAGTACTTC.

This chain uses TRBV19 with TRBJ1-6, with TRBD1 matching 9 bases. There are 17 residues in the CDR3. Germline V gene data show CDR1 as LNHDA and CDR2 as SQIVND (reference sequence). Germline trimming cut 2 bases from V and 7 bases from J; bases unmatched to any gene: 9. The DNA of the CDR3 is TGTGCCAGTAGTATAACCAGCCGCGGACAGGGGAATTCACCCCTCCACTTT. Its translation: CASSITSRGQGNSPLHF.

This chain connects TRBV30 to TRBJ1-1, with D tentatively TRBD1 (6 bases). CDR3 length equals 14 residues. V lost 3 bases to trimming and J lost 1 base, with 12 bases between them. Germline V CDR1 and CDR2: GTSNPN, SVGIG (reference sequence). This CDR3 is CAWRRGGRNTEAFF. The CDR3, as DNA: TGTGCCTGGAGGCGCGGGGGCAGGAACACTGAAGCTTTCTTT.

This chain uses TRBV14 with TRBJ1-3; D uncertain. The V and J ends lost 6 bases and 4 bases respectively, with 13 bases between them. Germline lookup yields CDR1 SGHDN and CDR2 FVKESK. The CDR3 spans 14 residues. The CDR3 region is CASSLGVGGNTIYF. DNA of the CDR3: TGTGCCAGCAGTCTGGGAGTTGGAGGAAACACCATATATTTT.

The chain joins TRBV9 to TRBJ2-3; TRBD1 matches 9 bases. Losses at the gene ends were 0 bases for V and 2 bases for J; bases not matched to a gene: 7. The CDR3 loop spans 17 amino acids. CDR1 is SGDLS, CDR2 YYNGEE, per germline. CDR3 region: CASSVGVTGGDTDTQYF. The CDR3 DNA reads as TGTGCCAGCAGCGTAGGAGTGACAGGGGGAGACACAGATACGCAGTATTTT.

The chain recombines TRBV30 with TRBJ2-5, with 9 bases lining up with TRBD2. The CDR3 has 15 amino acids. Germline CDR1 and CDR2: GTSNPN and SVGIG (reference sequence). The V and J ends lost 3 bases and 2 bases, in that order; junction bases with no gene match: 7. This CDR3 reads CAWSLRTSAQETQYF. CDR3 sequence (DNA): TGTGCCTGGAGCCTCCGGACTAGCGCACAAGAGACCCAGTACTTC. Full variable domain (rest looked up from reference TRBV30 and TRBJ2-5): SQTIHQWPATLVQPVGSPLSLECTVEGTSNPNLYWYRQAAGRGLQLLFYSVGIGQISSEVPQNLSASRPQDRQFILSSKKLLLSDSGFYLCAWSLRTSAQETQYFGPGTRLLVL.

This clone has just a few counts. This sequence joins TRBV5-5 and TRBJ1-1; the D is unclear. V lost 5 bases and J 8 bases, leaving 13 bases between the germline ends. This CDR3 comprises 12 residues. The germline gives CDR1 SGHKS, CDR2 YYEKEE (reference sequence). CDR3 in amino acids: CASRSLGEEAFF. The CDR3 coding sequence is TGTGCCAGCAGGTCTCTTGGGGAGGAAGCTTTCTTT.

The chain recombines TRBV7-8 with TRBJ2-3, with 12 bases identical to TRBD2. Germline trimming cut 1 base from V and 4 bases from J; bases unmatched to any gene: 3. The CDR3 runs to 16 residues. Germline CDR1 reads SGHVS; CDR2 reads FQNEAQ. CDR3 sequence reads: CASSLVLAGGPDTQYF. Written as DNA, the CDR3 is TGTGCCAGCAGCTTAGTACTAGCGGGAGGTCCAGATACGCAGTATTTT.